These 20 T cell receptor beta chains were sequenced from one sample in a study of blood T cell repertoires in COVID-19 (dated by TCRdb to 2020 to 2022). Libraries were prepared through the immunoSEQ multiplex PCR assay. Drawn from immuneACCESS, this table holds only the in-frame rearrangements with V and J called that TCRdb kept. Clones are partly lost; checked studies trace under half to an unresolved V gene and leave the rest unexplained. For this sample there are some 220,000 clones; 65% to 90% appear just once. The ten most abundant clones make up 2.4% of the sample. Sequenced material: peripheral blood. Receptors originate from a woman between 70 and 85 years old with COVID-19, enrolled during active disease.

V usage is TRBV4-3 and J usage is TRBJ1-3, with D maybe TRBD1 (5 bases). In germline, CDR1 is LGHNA, CDR2 YSLEER. CDR3 length: 15 residues. V was cut by 1 base and J by 4 bases, with 11 bases left in between. The CDR3 nucleotides read TGCGCCAGCAGCCAAGCGGAGGGGCCGGGAAACACCATATATTTT. Its protein is CASSQAEGPGNTIYF.

The chain uses TRBV2 and TRBJ1-3; TRBD1 matches at 9 bases. After removal of 8 bases from V and 0 bases from J, the junction contained 11 bases not matched to a gene. The CDR3 contains 17 residues. Germline CDR1 SNHLY, CDR2 FYNNEI. The CDR3 DNA follows: TGTGCCAGCGCGGATGGGACAGGGAGGAACTCTGGAAACACCATATATTTT. It specifies CASADGTGRNSGNTIYF. Combining the CDR3 with reference TRBV2 and TRBJ1-3 gives the whole variable domain EPEVTQTPSHQVTQMGQEVILRCVPISNHLYFYWYRQILGQKVEFLVSFYNNEISEKSEIFDDQFSVERPDGSNFTLKIRSTKLEDSAMYFCASADGTGRNSGNTIYFGEGSWLTVV.

This clone has just a few counts. This rearrangement joins TRBV10-3 to TRBJ2-5, with 15 bases identical to TRBD2. V gave up 2 bases and J gave up 4 bases; unmatched junction bases: 2. Germline CDR1 and CDR2: ENHRY and SYGVKD. CDR3 length: 16 residues. As DNA, the CDR3 is TGTGCCATCAGTGAGGGGACTAGCGGGGGGATAGAGACCCAGTACTTC. Its protein product is CAISEGTSGGIETQYF.

The chain couples TRBV27 to TRBJ1-1, with 8 bases that match TRBD1. This CDR3 has 14 residues. Germline V gene data show CDR1 as MNHEY and CDR2 as SMNVEV (reference sequence). V lost 6 bases to trimming and J lost 5 bases; unmatched junction nucleotides: 8. CDR3 loop: CASSPTGGWTEAFF. Written as DNA, the CDR3 is TGTGCCAGCAGCCCAACAGGGGGTTGGACTGAAGCTTTCTTT.

V usage is TRBV29-1 and J usage is TRBJ1-3, with 7 bases matching TRBD1. J lost 8 bases, V lost 2 bases, and 0 bases had no gene match. The length of the CDR3 is 11 residues. CDR1 and CDR2 from the germline V gene are SQVTM and ANQGSEA. The CDR3 here is CSVEQGDTIYF. The CDR3 DNA sequence: TGCAGCGTTGAACAGGGGGACACCATATATTTT.

CDR3: CASKGTSGYTDTQYF. The CDR3 nucleotides read TGTGCCAGTAAGGGGACTAGCGGATACACAGATACGCAGTATTTT. V gene TRBV19 combines with J gene TRBJ2-3, with 11 bases lining up with TRBD2. This CDR3 is built from 15 residues. With 7 bases clipped from V and 2 bases from J, the junction kept 5 bases outside the gene matches. From germline, CDR1 is LNHDA and CDR2 SQIVND (reference sequence).

V is TRBV11-2 and J is TRBJ1-3; D is perhaps TRBD1 (5 bases). Germline CDR1 and CDR2: SGHAT and FQNNGV. This CDR3 region has 12 residues. The V end lost 5 bases, the J end lost 6 bases, and 8 bases lay between the germline ends. The CDR3 here is CASSIQANTIYF. The CDR3 DNA follows: TGTGCCAGCAGCATACAGGCAAACACCATATATTTT.

Written as DNA, the CDR3 is TGCAGCGTTTTTAAGAGTGGAGGGGTGAACACTGAAGCTTTCTTT. It is translated as CSVFKSGGVNTEAFF. This chain uses TRBV29-1 with TRBJ1-1; maybe TRBD1 (5 bases). The germline V and J ends were trimmed by 5 bases and 0 bases, with 16 bases remaining between them. The CDR3 contains 15 residues. The germline V gene encodes CDR1 SQVTM and CDR2 ANQGSEA. Variable domain in full (rest from reference TRBV29-1 and TRBJ1-1): SAVISQKPSRDICQRGTSLTIQCQVDSQVTMMFWYRQQPGQSLTLIATANQGSEATYESGFVIDKFPISRPNLTFSTLTVSNMSPEDSSIYLCSVFKSGGVNTEAFFGQGTRLTVV.

The V and J genes are TRBV6-2 or TRBV6-3 and TRBJ2-3, with 7 bases matching TRBD1. The V and J ends lost 5 bases and 4 bases, in that order; junction bases with no gene match: 12. The CDR3 runs to 16 residues. Germline V CDR1 and CDR2: MNHEY, SVGEGT. The CDR3 bases are TGTGCCAGCAGTCATCCGAACAGGGGTTCGTCAGATACGCAGTATTTT. It yields the protein CASSHPNRGSSDTQYF.

V gene TRBV11-3 combines with J gene TRBJ1-4, with a weak D call TRBD1 (5 bases). Trimming removed 2 bases at V and 3 bases at J, with 10 bases between. The germline gives CDR1 SGHNT, CDR2 YENEEA. The CDR3 is 15 amino acids. The DNA for the CDR3 is TGTGCCAGCAGCTTAAGAAGACAGTCTAATGAAAAACTGTTTTTT. Protein: CASSLRRQSNEKLFF. The whole variable domain, remainder taken from reference TRBV11-3 and TRBJ1-4, is EAGVVQSPRYKIIEKKQPVAFWCNPISGHNTLYWYLQNLGQGPELLIRYENEEAVDDSQLPKDRFSAERLKGVDSTLKIQPAELGDSAVYLCASSLRRQSNEKLFFGSGTQLSVL.

The gene calls are TRBV5-3 and TRBJ2-1; tentatively, D is TRBD2 (5 bases). TRBV5-3 is designated an ORF whose function remains uncertain. V was clipped by 1 base and J by 0 bases, with 11 bases between them. The CDR3 contains 16 residues. This CDR3 reads CARSLSLAGSYNEQFF. The CDR3 bases are TGTGCCAGAAGCTTGAGCCTAGCCGGCTCCTACAATGAGCAGTTCTTC.

The V gene is TRBV14, the J gene TRBJ1-1; 8 bases agree with TRBD1. In germline, CDR1 is SGHDN, CDR2 FVKESK. V gave up 3 bases and J gave up 11 bases; unmatched junction bases: 11. This CDR3 has 14 residues. Here the CDR3 DNA reads TGTGCCAGCAGCCAGAACCACAGGGGGAGCGGGGCTTTCTTT. It yields the protein CASSQNHRGSGAFF.

The V call is TRBV5-1, the J call TRBJ2-5, with 7 bases identical to TRBD2. The CDR3 contains 15 residues. The V gene end was trimmed by 0 bases and the J gene end by 2 bases; junction bases not matched to a gene: 4. From germline, CDR1 is SGHRS and CDR2 YFSETQ. CDR3 nucleotide sequence: TGCGCCAGCAGCTTGGAGGGTAGCGGGCAAGAGACCCAGTACTTC. It specifies CASSLEGSGQETQYF. The full variable domain, with the rest looked up from reference TRBV5-1 and TRBJ2-5, is KAGVTQTPRYLIKTRGQQVTLSCSPISGHRSVSWYQQTPGQGLQFLFEYFSETQRNKGNFPGRFSGRQFSNSRSEMNVSTLELGDSALYLCASSLEGSGQETQYFGPGTRLLVL.

This clone was detected only once. The V call is TRBV6-1, the J call TRBJ1-2; no clear D gene. Between the trimmed V and J ends, which lost 1 base and 8 bases, there was a span of 17 bases. The CDR3 extends over 15 amino acids. In germline, CDR1 is MNHNS, CDR2 SASEGT. CDR3 protein: CASSEESLVLGGYTF. CDR3 DNA sequence: TGTGCCAGCAGTGAAGAAAGTTTGGTTTTGGGCGGCTACACCTTC.

The rearrangement uses TRBV11-3 and TRBJ1-1; D is ambiguous. The CDR3 is made up of 13 amino acids. The germline V gene encodes CDR1 SGHNT and CDR2 YENEEA. The germline V and J ends were trimmed by 10 bases and 0 bases, with 12 bases remaining between them. The CDR3 loop is CATSFSMNTEAFF. In nucleotides, the CDR3 is TGTGCCACCTCGTTTAGCATGAACACTGAAGCTTTCTTT.

The chain recombines TRBV7-8 with TRBJ1-5, with D perhaps matching TRBD1 (5 bases). The CDR3 is made up of 13 amino acids. The germline CDR1 and CDR2 sequences are SGHVS and FQNEAQ. The ends were cut back, 4 bases at V and 6 bases at J, with 10 bases in the middle. The CDR3 bases are TGTGCCAGCAGCTCCTCTACAGGTCAGCCCCAGCATTTT. Residues: CASSSSTGQPQHF.

This clone was counted a few times. V is TRBV11-2 and J is TRBJ1-1, with no clear D. CDR3 length equals 14 residues. The V end lost 3 bases, the J end lost 3 bases, and 11 bases lay between the germline ends. CDR1 is SGHAT, CDR2 FQNNGV, per germline. In DNA, the CDR3 is TGTGCCAGCAGCTTTCTGTTGGCGGACACTGAAGCTTTCTTT. The encoded protein is CASSFLLADTEAFF.

This rearrangement joins TRBV18 to TRBJ2-3; tentatively, D is TRBD1 (6 bases). The CDR3 consists of 14 residues. The V end was cut by 3 bases, the J end by 6 bases, with 13 bases between. CDR1 is KGHSH and CDR2 is LQKENI in the germline V gene. CDR3 nucleotide sequence: TGTGCCAGCTCACCGGGGGCCATTCCGGATACGCAGTATTTT. It translates to CASSPGAIPDTQYF.

The chain recombines TRBV24-1 with TRBJ1-2, with 8 nucleotides matching TRBD1. The V gene end was trimmed by 6 bases and the J gene end by 4 bases; junction bases not matched to a gene: 6. The CDR3 contains 14 residues. The germline V gene has CDR1 KGHDR and CDR2 SFDVKD. For the CDR3, the DNA is TGTGCCACCAGTTCTACGCAGGGGGCCTATGGCTACACCTTC. It translates to CATSSTQGAYGYTF.

V gene TRBV5-1 combines with J gene TRBJ2-6, with 12 bases aligning to TRBD2. The CDR3 loop spans 19 amino acids. J lost 0 bases, V lost 4 bases, and 8 bases had no gene match. Germline V lookup: CDR1 SGHRS, CDR2 YFSETQ. CDR3 amino acids: CASSRGLAGQYSGANVLTF. CDR3 coding DNA: TGCGCCAGCAGCAGGGGACTAGCGGGTCAATACTCTGGGGCCAACGTCCTGACTTTC.